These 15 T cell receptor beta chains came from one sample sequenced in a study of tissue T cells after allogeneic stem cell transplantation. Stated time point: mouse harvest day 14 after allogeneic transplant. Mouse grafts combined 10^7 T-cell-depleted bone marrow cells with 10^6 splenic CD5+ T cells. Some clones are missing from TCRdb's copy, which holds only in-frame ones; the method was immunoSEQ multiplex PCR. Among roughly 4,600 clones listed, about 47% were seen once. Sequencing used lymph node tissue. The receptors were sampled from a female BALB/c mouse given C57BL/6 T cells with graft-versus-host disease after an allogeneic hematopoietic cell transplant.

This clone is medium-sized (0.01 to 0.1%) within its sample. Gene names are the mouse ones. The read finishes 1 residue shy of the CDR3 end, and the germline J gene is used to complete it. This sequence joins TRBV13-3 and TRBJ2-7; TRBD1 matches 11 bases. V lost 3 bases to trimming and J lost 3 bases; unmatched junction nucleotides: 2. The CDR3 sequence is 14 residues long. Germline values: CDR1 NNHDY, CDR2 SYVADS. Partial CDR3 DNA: TGTGCCAGCAGTGGGGGACAGGGGGGCTATGAACAGTAC. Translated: CASSGGQGGYEQY. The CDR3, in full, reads CASSGGQGGYEQYF.

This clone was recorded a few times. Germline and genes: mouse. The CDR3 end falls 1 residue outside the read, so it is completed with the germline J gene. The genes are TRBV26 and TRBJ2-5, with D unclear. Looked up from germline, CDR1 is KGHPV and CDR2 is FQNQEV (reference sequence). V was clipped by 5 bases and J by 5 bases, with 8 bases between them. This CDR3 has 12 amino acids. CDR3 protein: CASSSLADTQYF. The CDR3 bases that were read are TGTGCCAGCAGTTCATTGGCAGACACCCAGTAC.

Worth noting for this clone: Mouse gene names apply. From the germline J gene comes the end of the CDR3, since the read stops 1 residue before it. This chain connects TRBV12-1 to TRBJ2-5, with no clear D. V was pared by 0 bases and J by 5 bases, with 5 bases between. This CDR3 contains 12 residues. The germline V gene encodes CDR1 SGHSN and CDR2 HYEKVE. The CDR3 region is CASSLPGDTQYF. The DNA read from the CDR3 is TGTGCCAGCTCTCTCCCTGGAGACACCCAGTAC.

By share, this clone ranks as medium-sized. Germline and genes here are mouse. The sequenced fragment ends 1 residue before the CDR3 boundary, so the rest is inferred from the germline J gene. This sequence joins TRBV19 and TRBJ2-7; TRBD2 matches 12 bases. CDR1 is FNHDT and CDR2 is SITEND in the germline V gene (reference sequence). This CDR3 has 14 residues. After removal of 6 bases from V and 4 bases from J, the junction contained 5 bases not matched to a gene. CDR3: CASNPGLGGYEQYF. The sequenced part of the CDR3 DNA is TGTGCCAGCAACCCGGGACTGGGGGGTTATGAACAGTAC.

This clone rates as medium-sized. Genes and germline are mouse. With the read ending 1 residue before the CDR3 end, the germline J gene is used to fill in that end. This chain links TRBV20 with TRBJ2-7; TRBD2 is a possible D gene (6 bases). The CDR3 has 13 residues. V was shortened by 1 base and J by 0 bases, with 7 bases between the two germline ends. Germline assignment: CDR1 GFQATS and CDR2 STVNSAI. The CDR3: CGARGGVSYEQYF. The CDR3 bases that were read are TGTGGTGCTAGGGGGGGGGTCTCCTATGAACAGTAC.

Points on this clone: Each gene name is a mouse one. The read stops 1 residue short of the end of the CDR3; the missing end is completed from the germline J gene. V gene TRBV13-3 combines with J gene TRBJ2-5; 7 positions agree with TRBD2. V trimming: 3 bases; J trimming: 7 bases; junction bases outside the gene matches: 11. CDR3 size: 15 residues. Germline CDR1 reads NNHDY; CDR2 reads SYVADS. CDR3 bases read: TGTGCCAGCAGTGGCCCTCGTCTGGGGGAATACACCCAGTAC. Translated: CASSGPRLGEYTQY. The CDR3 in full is CASSGPRLGEYTQYF.

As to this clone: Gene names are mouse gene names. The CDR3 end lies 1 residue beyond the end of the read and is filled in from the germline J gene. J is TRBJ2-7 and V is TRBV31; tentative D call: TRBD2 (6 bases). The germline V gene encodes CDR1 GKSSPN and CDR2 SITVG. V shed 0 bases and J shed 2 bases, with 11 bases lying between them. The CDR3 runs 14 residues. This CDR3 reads CAWSLGWGTYEQYF. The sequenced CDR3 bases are TGTGCCTGGAGTCTAGGCTGGGGAACCTATGAACAGTAC.

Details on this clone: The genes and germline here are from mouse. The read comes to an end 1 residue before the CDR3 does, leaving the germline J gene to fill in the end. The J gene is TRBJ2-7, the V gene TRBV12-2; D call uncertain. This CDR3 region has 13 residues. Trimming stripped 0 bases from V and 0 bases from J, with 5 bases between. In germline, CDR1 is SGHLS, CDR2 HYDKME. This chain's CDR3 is CASSLWVSYEQYF. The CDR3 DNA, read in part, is TGTGCCAGCTCTCTCTGGGTCTCCTATGAACAGTAC.

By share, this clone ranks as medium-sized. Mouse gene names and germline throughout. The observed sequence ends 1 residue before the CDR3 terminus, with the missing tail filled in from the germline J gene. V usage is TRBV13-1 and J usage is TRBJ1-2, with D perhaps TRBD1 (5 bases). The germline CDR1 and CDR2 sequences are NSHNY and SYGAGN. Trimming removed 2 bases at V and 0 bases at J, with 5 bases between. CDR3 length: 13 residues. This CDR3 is CASSETANSDYTF. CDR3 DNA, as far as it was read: TGTGCCAGCAGTGAGACAGCAAACTCCGACTACACC.

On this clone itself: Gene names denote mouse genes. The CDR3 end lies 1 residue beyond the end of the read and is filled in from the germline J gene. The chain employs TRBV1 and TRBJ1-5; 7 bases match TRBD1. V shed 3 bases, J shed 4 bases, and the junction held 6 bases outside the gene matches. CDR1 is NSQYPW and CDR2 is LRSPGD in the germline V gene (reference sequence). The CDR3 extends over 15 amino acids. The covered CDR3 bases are TGCACCTGCAGTGCGACAGGGAGAGGAAACCAGGCTCCGCTT. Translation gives CTCSATGRGNQAPL. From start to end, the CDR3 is CTCSATGRGNQAPLF.

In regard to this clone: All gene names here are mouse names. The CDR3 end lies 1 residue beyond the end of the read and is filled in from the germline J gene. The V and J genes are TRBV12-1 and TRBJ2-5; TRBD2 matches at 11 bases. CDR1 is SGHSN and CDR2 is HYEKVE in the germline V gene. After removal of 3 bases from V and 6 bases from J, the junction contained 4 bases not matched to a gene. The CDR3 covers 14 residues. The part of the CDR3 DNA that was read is TGTGCCAGCTCTTTCCGGGACTGGGGGGACACCCAGTAC. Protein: CASSFRDWGDTQY. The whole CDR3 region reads CASSFRDWGDTQYF.

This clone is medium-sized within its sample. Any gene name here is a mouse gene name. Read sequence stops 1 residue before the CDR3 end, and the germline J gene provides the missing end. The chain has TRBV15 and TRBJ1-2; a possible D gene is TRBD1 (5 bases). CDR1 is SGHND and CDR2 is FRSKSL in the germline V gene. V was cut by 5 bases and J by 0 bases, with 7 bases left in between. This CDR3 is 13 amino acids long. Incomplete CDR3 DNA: TGTGCCAGCAGTGACAGATCAAACTCCGACTACACC. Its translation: CASSDRSNSDYT. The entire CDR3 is CASSDRSNSDYTF.

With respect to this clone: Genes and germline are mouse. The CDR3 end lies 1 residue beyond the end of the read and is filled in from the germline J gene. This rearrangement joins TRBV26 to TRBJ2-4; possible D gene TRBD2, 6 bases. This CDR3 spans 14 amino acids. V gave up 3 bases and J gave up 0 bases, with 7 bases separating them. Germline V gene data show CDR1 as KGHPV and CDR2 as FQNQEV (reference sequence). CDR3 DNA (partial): TGTGCCAGCAGTCTCCTGGGGAGTCAAAACACCTTGTAC. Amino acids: CASSLLGSQNTLY. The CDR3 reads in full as CASSLLGSQNTLYF.

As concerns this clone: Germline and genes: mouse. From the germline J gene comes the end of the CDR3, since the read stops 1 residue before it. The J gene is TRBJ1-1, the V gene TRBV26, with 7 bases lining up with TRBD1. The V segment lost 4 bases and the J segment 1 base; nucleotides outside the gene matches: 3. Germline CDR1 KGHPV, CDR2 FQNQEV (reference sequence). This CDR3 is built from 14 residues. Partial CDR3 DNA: TGTGCCAGCAGTCCACAGGGGTGGAACACAGAAGTCTTC. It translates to CASSPQGWNTEVF. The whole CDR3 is CASSPQGWNTEVFF.

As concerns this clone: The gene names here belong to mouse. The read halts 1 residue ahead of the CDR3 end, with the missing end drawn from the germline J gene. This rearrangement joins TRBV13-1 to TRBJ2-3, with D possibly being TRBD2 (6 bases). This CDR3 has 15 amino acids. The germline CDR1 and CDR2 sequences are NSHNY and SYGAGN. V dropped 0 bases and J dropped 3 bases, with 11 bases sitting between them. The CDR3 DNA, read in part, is TGTGCCAGCAGTGATGCACTGGGAGAGGCAGAAACGCTGTAT. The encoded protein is CASSDALGEAETLY. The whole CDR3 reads CASSDALGEAETLYF.